The rows below give T cell receptor beta chains drawn from one sample of a study of Graves' ophthalmopathy and Graves' hyperthyroidism. TCRdb reprocessed the multiplex PCR reads with MiXCR, giving one entry per CDR3 protein. The sample consists of around 1,000,000 distinct CDR3 sequences, about 36% of them appearing once. Material: peripheral blood or thyroid tissue (not recorded which). These receptors all come from an adult man with Graves' hyperthyroidism. CDR3s include the opening cysteine and the closing phenylalanine or tryptophan. A D gene is named only where the DNA matches it firmly.

d_gene: -
j_gene: TRBJ1-1
v_gene: TRBV12-3/TRBV12-4
CDR3aa: CASSLPQVQRPEAFF

d_gene: -
j_gene: TRBJ1-6
v_gene: TRBV10-1
CDR3aa: CASKTPGSLNSPLHF

d_gene: TRBD2
j_gene: TRBJ2-7
v_gene: TRBV25-1
CDR3aa: CASSEAGVREQYF

d_gene: -
j_gene: TRBJ1-5
v_gene: TRBV7-6
CDR3aa: CASSSSQGPVQPQHF

d_gene: -
j_gene: TRBJ2-1
v_gene: TRBV7-9
CDR3aa: CASSLGVSAGNEQFF

d_gene: -
j_gene: TRBJ1-1
v_gene: TRBV29-1
CDR3aa: CSLVPGDLNTEAFF

d_gene: -
j_gene: TRBJ1-1
v_gene: TRBV4-3
CDR3aa: CASSQALTVNTEAFF

d_gene: -
j_gene: TRBJ2-7
v_gene: TRBV10-3
CDR3aa: CAVSEGGSYEQYF

d_gene: -
j_gene: TRBJ1-2
v_gene: TRBV12-3/TRBV12-4
CDR3aa: CASSFFSNHGYTF

d_gene: -
j_gene: TRBJ2-6
v_gene: TRBV7-9
CDR3aa: CASRRGRSGANVLTF